These T cell receptor beta chains were read from a single sample in a study of blood T cell repertoires in COVID-19. Profiling relied on immunoSEQ multiplex PCR, and the TCRdb table lists in-frame clones only, not all of them. The sample shows more than 250,000 clones, approximately 86% of them seen only once. What was sequenced was PBMCs or T cells enriched from blood (not recorded which). These receptors originate from a woman between 18 and 29 years old who had recovered from COVID-19. Both conserved end residues are part of each CDR3. The D gene is left open where the match is weak. Clone size is stated in some rows and not others, as once, few, many or a class when expanded.

TRBV5-1	.	TRBJ2-5	.	TGCGCCAGCAGCTTGGCCAGGGGAGAGTGGGAGACCCAGTACTTC	CASSLARGEWETQYF
TRBV10-2	.	TRBJ2-6	TRBD1	TGCGCCAGGGCCGGGACAGGAGCTTCTGGGGCCAACGTCCTGACTTTC	CARAGTGASGANVLTF
TRBV9	.	TRBJ1-4	TRBD1	TGTGCCAGCAGCGCGACCGGGACAGGGGAAAAACTGTTTTTT	CASSATGTGEKLFF
TRBV7-8	.	TRBJ2-7	.	TGTGCCAGCAGCCTGAGCTCCTACGAGCAGTACTTC	CASSLSSYEQYF
TRBV5-1	few	TRBJ2-1	TRBD2	TGCGCCAGCAGCTTAGCGGGGGGCCACAATGAGCAGTTCTTC	CASSLAGGHNEQFF
TRBV27	.	TRBJ2-3	.	TGTGCCAGCAGTTCGTACACAGATACGCAGTATTTT	CASSSYTDTQYF
TRBV27	.	TRBJ2-7	TRBD2	TGTGCCAGCAGTCCTAGCGGGTCATTAGGCTACGAGCAGTACTTC	CASSPSGSLGYEQYF
TRBV19	many	TRBJ1-1	.	TGTGCCAGTAGTCCCGGGACACCTATGAACACTGAAGCTTTCTTT	CASSPGTPMNTEAFF
TRBV10-2	.	TRBJ2-1	.	TGCGCCAGCAATGGGCGGGGCTCCTACAATGAGCAGTTCTTC	CASNGRGSYNEQFF
TRBV5-1	.	TRBJ2-7	TRBD1	TGCGCCAGCAGCTTGGAATGGGGACAGGGGTCCTACGAGCAGTACTTC	CASSLEWGQGSYEQYF
TRBV4-2	.	TRBJ1-6	TRBD1	TGTGCCAGCAGCCAACGGGGACAGAGCTCCTATAATTCACCCCTCCACTTT	CASSQRGQSSYNSPLHF
TRBV15	.	TRBJ2-1	TRBD1	TGTGCCACCAGTCACAGGGGCAATGAGCAGTTCTTC	CATSHRGNEQFF
TRBV9	.	TRBJ2-3	TRBD1	TGTGCCAGCATCGAGGGGGCATCTAGCACAGATACGCAGTATTTT	CASIEGASSTDTQYF
TRBV11-3	.	TRBJ2-3	TRBD2	TGTGCCAGCAGCCCCCGTCGTAGCGGGGGGGCGGAAGATACGCAGTATTTT	CASSPRRSGGAEDTQYF
TRBV29-1	.	TRBJ2-7	TRBD1	TGCAGCCCACAACAGGGGGTCTCCTACGAGCAGTACTTC	CSPQQGVSYEQYF
TRBV28	.	TRBJ2-7	.	TGTGCCAGCAGTACGACAGGATCCTACTCCTACGAGCAGTACTTC	CASSTTGSYSYEQYF
TRBV7-9	.	TRBJ2-5	.	TGTGCCAGCAGCTTAGTTCCAGAACAAGAGACCCAGTACTTC	CASSLVPEQETQYF
TRBV6-5	.	TRBJ2-1	TRBD2	TGTGCCAGCAGTCGCGGGGGGGCCAGCGATGAGCAGTTCTTC	CASSRGGASDEQFF
TRBV10-1	.	TRBJ2-7	.	TGCGCCAGCAGTGAACTTCGAGGGAAAGGGTATTTGCAGTACTTC	CASSELRGKGYLQYF
TRBV11-3	.	TRBJ2-7	.	TGTGCCAGCAGCTCGGGGGGCCGGTCGGTCGCCGAGCAGTACTTC	CASSSGGRSVAEQYF
TRBV7-8	.	TRBJ2-7	TRBD2	TGTGCCAGCAGCCAACCGGGACTAGCGGGAGGGTCCCGCTCCTACGAGCAGTACTTC	CASSQPGLAGGSRSYEQYF
TRBV7-3	.	TRBJ2-1	TRBD2	TGTGCCAGCAGTCCCAGGCGGGGGAATCCCTCCTACAATGAGCAGTTCTTC	CASSPRRGNPSYNEQFF
TRBV18	.	TRBJ2-1	TRBD1	TGTGCCAGCTCACCCCTCCAGACAGGGGGCCATGAGCAGTTCTTC	CASSPLQTGGHEQFF
TRBV10-1	.	TRBJ2-3	.	TGCGCCAGCAGTGATACGGGAGCGGAAGGGACAGATACGCAGTATTTT	CASSDTGAEGTDTQYF
TRBV5-1	.	TRBJ1-6	.	TGCGCCAGTCCCCAGCGGACGGGGTATAATTCACCCCTCCACTTT	CASPQRTGYNSPLHF
TRBV11-2	once	TRBJ1-2	TRBD1	TGTGCCAGCAGCCATTACCGGGACAGGGGATCCAACAACTATGGCTACACCTTC	CASSHYRDRGSNNYGYTF
TRBV6-5	.	TRBJ1-1	.	TGTGCCAGCACTACAGTTGTCAGGGGCACTGAAGCTTTCTTT	CASTTVVRGTEAFF
TRBV29-1	.	TRBJ2-7	TRBD1	TGCAGCGTGAAAACAGGGGTGGGCGAGCAGTACTTC	CSVKTGVGEQYF
TRBV28	.	TRBJ1-2	.	TGTGCCACCGAAGGGGGGGACTATGGCTACACCTTC	CATEGGDYGYTF
TRBV5-1	.	TRBJ1-1	.	TGCGCCAGCAGCCCCCCCCCGGTCGGTAAGAACACTGAAGCTTTCTTT	CASSPPPVGKNTEAFF
TRBV7-2	.	TRBJ2-5	TRBD2	TGTGCCAGCAGCTTAGGCGGGAGTCTGGAGACCCAGTACTTC	CASSLGGSLETQYF
TRBV27	few	TRBJ2-2	TRBD2	TGTGCCAGCAGCCATAGCGGGAGTGGGGAGCTGTTTTTT	CASSHSGSGELFF
TRBV30	.	TRBJ2-3	TRBD2	TGTGCCTGGAGGCCCCTAGCGGGATTGTTCGCAACGCAGTATTTT	CAWRPLAGLFATQYF
TRBV2	.	TRBJ1-3	.	TGCTCCCATAGTCGGAGTGTGGGTTCTGGAAACACCATATATTTT	CSHSRSVGSGNTIYF
TRBV30	.	TRBJ2-5	TRBD2	TGTGCCTGGAGTCGGACTAGCGGTCAAGAGACCCAGTACTTC	CAWSRTSGQETQYF
TRBV4-3	.	TRBJ1-5	.	TGCGCCAGCAGCCGCGGACACTCCAATCAGCCCCAGCATTTT	CASSRGHSNQPQHF
TRBV13	.	TRBJ2-3	TRBD2	TGTGCCAGCAGGACTGAGGCTGAGGCTAGCGGTCACACAGATACGCAGTATTTT	CASRTEAEASGHTDTQYF
TRBV7-3	.	TRBJ2-1	TRBD2	TGTGCCAGCAGCCTAGCGTCGCTGGCTAGCGGATACAATGAGCAGTTCTTC	CASSLASLASGYNEQFF
TRBV19	few	TRBJ1-5	.	TGTGCCAGCGATACCAGGGGAAACCAGCCCCAGCATTTT	CASDTRGNQPQHF
TRBV10-3	.	TRBJ2-7	TRBD2	TGTGCCATCAGTGAGGGACTAGCGGGGGCCTTCTACGAGCAGTACTTC	CAISEGLAGAFYEQYF
TRBV19	.	TRBJ2-5	TRBD2	TGTGCCAGTAGTGGGGTAGCGGGAGTGGGTGAGACCCAGTACTTC	CASSGVAGVGETQYF
TRBV11-2	.	TRBJ1-4	.	TGTGCCAGCAGCGCCCTACAGGGAAAGGGCGAAAAACTGTTTTTT	CASSALQGKGEKLFF
TRBV7-2	.	TRBJ2-1	TRBD1	TGTGCCAGCAGCAAGACAGGGGGCTCTAACTCCTACAATGAGCAGTTCTTC	CASSKTGGSNSYNEQFF
TRBV15	.	TRBJ2-7	TRBD2	TGTGCCACCAGCAGAGGTCCTAGCGGGGGCTCCGAGCAGTACTTC	CATSRGPSGGSEQYF